This T cell receptor (beta chain) was identified in a study of shared clonotypes between healthy human individuals. General study results and limits: In contrast to clonotypes shared by all four donors, non-shared clonotypes had lower generation probabilities.

Germline assignment: CDR1 MNHNS and CDR2 SASEGT. The CDR3 length equals 14 residues, ends included. About this clone: Antigen: not known. This likely comes from a read error, as the CDR3 has no conserved phenylalanine or tryptophan at its end. No DNA is shown, since the ends of the CDR3 on it are uncertain; the CDR3 is the one TCRdb lists.

Profiling relied on immunoSEQ multiplex PCR, and the TCRdb table lists in-frame clones only, not all of them. The sample comprises about 1 million clones, 70% to 80% of which are singletons, and approximately 0.5% rests with the top ten. This chain uses TRBV6-1 with TRBJ2-7; TRBD2, the table's D call, was not compared with the DNA. This TCR derives from a man aged 18 to 35 in good health. Some clones in this sample may be carry-over from other donors' samples. Material: memory CD4+ T cells from PBMCs. Documented subset: CD45RA-negative fraction. The CDR3 protein is CASSEPPPLAGVSI.